The subject of this entry is one T cell receptor (beta chain). Its antigen is unknown. The source of the sample is a study of graft-versus-host responses after intestinal transplantation. Overall study: All recipients were given anti-thymocyte globulin induction, and tacrolimus and steroids were then administered for three to four years.

Study outcomes and limitations: GvH clones turned up in recipient marrow; some had shown up first in ileum or blood.

Assay used: immunoSEQ multiplex PCR; TCRdb lists only in-frame clones, some missing. The repertoire includes about 19,000 clones, 80% to 95% of them detected once, and roughly 2.1% sits in the top ten. The CDR3 covers 16 residues. The germline CDR1 and CDR2 sequences are MNHNY and SVGAGI (reference sequence). V was pared by 5 bases and J by 1 base, with 8 bases of the junction left unmatched. The sequencing here drew on PBMCs, taken around 350 days after transplant. This chain connects TRBV6-6 to TRBJ2-3, with TRBD2 matching 8 bases. This clonotype originated in a human patient who received an intestinal transplant, so some T cells may come from the graft donor. The DNA for the CDR3 is TGTGCCAGCAGTCCCCCGAAAGCGGGGGGCACAGATACGCAGTATTTT. It yields the protein CASSPPKAGGTDTQYF.